The present entry profiles one T cell receptor (beta chain) with its context. Its cognate antigen is unknown. The record originates from a study of blood T cells in healthy people across ages. Each sample gave at least 6.5 million isolated PBMCs. The second PCR ran about 6 to 12 cycles with a sample-barcoded 5' primer and J-beta primers. MiXCR, applied by TCRdb to the 5' RACE reads, yields one record per CDR3 protein. The sample shows over 1,500,000 distinct CDR3 sequences, roughly 50% of them seen only once. General study points: TCR beta diversity tracked closely with naive T cell percentage.

The CDR3 totals 17 residues. Trimming took off 0 bases at V and 0 bases at J, with 15 bases between the two ends. Germline assignment: CDR1 SGHAT and CDR2 FQNNGV. The specimen sequenced was blood. This clonotype was obtained from a woman aged 35 to 49 in good health. V usage is TRBV11-2 and J usage is TRBJ2-7; D unresolved. The CDR3 is CASSLDPFPRSSYEQYF. Written as DNA, the CDR3 is TGTGCCAGCAGCTTAGATCCCTTTCCACGGAGCTCCTACGAGCAGTACTTC.